The 27 T cell receptor beta chains reported below all come from one sample, sequenced in a study of shared clonotypes between healthy human individuals (TCRdb year 2020). The library was prepared using the immunoSEQ multiplex PCR assay. TCRdb obtained this table from immuneACCESS and retained in-frame rearrangements with V and J assigned. These tables miss some clones; where compared with another copy, unresolved V genes account for less than half of the shortfall, and the remainder is unexplained. The table for this sample lists about 1 million clones; 65% to 75% of them were counted only once. The top ten clones comprise roughly 1.5% of the sample. Sample: memory CD4+ T cells sorted from blood. What this sample's cell subset or site label stands for: CD45RA-negative fraction. The receptors stem from a man aged 18 to 29 in good health.

J is TRBJ2-3 and V is TRBV5-1; 11 nucleotides align to TRBD2. From germline, CDR1 is SGHRS and CDR2 YFSETQ. The junction had 6 bases not matched to a gene; V was cut back by 3 bases and J by 3 bases. The CDR3 runs to 16 residues. The CDR3 sequence: CASSSGGTSGTDTQYF. CDR3 nucleotides: TGCGCCAGCAGCTCGGGGGGGACTAGCGGAACAGATACGCAGTATTTT.

Remarks on this clone: A clone one base away is much larger, so this may be a read error. This CDR3 is also generated by other DNA sequences in the sample. The chain links TRBV11-2 to TRBJ2-3; the D is unclear. The CDR3 runs to 14 residues. Trimming removed 0 bases from V and 2 bases from J, with 6 bases in between. Germline V CDR1 and CDR2: SGHAT, FQNNGV. As DNA, the CDR3 is TGTGCCAGCAGCTTAGAGGGTCTCACAGATACGCAGTATTTT. Its translation is CASSLEGLTDTQYF.

This clone has just one count. A far larger clone is a single base away, which makes a read error likely. The V gene is TRBV6-1, the J gene TRBJ1-2; a weak D match, TRBD1 (5 bases). Germline loops: CDR1 MNHNS, CDR2 SASEGT. CDR3 length equals 12 residues. CDR3 protein: CATRIRDYDYTF. The DNA for the CDR3 is TGTGCCACCAGGATTCGGGACTATGACTACACCTTC.

This clone was seen only a few times. The J gene is TRBJ2-2, the V gene TRBV7-2, with D perhaps matching TRBD1 (6 bases). The germline V and J ends were trimmed by 6 bases and 0 bases, with 8 bases remaining between them. Germline V lookup: CDR1 SGHTA, CDR2 FQGNSA. This CDR3 contains 14 residues. CDR3 coding DNA: TGTGCCAGCAGAACAGGGACGAACACCGGGGAGCTGTTTTTT. Residues: CASRTGTNTGELFF.

The table lists this clone with a count of one. The rearrangement links TRBV4-3 to TRBJ2-7, with TRBD2 identical over 8 bases. The CDR3 has 15 amino acids. V lost 1 base, J lost 4 bases, and 6 bases stayed unmatched. The germline CDR1 and CDR2 sequences are LGHNA and YSLEER. CDR3 bases: TGCGCCAGCAGCCAAGTGTCGGGAGGGCTGTACGAGCAGTACTTC. It codes for CASSQVSGGLYEQYF.

Points on this clone: Other DNA sequences in this specimen translate into the identical CDR3. V gene TRBV6-5 combines with J gene TRBJ1-1, with no clear D. CDR1 is MNHEY and CDR2 is SVGAGI in the germline V gene. Trimming stripped 2 bases from V and 3 bases from J, with 4 bases between. The CDR3 sequence is 12 residues long. The CDR3 nucleotides read TGTGCCAGCAGTTACGGAGACACTGAAGCTTTCTTT. Its translation is CASSYGDTEAFF.

This clone was picked up one time. The chain carries TRBV7-9 and TRBJ2-3; 7 nucleotides match TRBD2. This CDR3 has 17 amino acids. V trimming: 4 bases; J trimming: 6 bases; junction bases outside the gene matches: 16. Germline V CDR1 and CDR2: SEHNR, FQNEAQ (reference sequence). CDR3 nucleotide sequence: TGTGCCAGCAGCTCCTCCTCAAGAGGCGGGAGAGTGGATACGCAGTATTTT. This encodes CASSSSSRGGRVDTQYF. The variable domain in full, completed from reference TRBV7-9 and TRBJ2-3, reads DTGVSQNPRHKITKRGQNVTFRCDPISEHNRLYWYRQTLGQGPEFLTYFQNEAQLEKSRLLSDRFSAERPKGSFSTLEIQRTEQGDSAMYLCASSSSSRGGRVDTQYFGPGTRLTVL.

This clone was seen more than once but under ten times. The chain recombines TRBV21-1 with TRBJ1-6; no check of the table's D call, TRBD1, against the DNA was made. TRBV21-1 is designated a pseudogene. This CDR3 comprises 15 residues. CDR3 protein: CASSRRTEPNSPLHF. The CDR3 DNA sequence: TGTGCCAGCAGCCGTCGGACAGAACCGAATTCACCCCTCCACTTT.

This chain uses TRBV14 with TRBJ2-1; TRBD1 aligns across 7 bases. CDR3 size: 13 residues. Germline values: CDR1 SGHDN, CDR2 FVKESK. The trim removed 6 bases at V and 7 bases at J, leaving 6 bases unmatched. As DNA, the CDR3 is TGTGCCAGCAGTCTTATACAGGGGAATGAGCAGTTCTTC. Translating gives CASSLIQGNEQFF.

The chain joins TRBV10-3 to TRBJ2-1, with TRBD2 matching 12 bases. CDR1 and CDR2 (germline): ENHRY, SYGVKD. The length of the CDR3 is 16 residues. The trim removed 0 bases at V and 7 bases at J, leaving 4 bases unmatched. CDR3 region: CAISESGLAGDNEQFF. As DNA, the CDR3 is TGTGCCATCAGTGAGTCGGGACTAGCGGGTGATAATGAGCAGTTCTTC.

Concerning this clone itself: This same CDR3 is encoded by further DNA sequences in the sample. The CDR3 DNA reads as TGCGCCAGCAGCCAAATCGCAGATACGCAGTATTTT. This gives the protein CASSQIADTQYF. V usage is TRBV4-1 and J usage is TRBJ2-3; the D is unclear. CDR1 and CDR2 (germline): MGHRA, YSYEKL. The length of the CDR3 is 12 residues. V lost 2 bases, J lost 4 bases, and 4 bases lay in between.

This sequence joins TRBV6-5 and TRBJ1-2; the D gene is possibly TRBD1 (6 bases). Germline V gene data show CDR1 as MNHEY and CDR2 as SVGAGI. Deletions cut 4 bases from V and 4 bases from J, with 7 bases between. The CDR3 loop spans 12 amino acids. CDR3 region: CASSSDSYGYTF. CDR3 coding DNA: TGTGCCAGCAGTTCGGACAGCTATGGCTACACCTTC.

The V call is TRBV7-3, the J call TRBJ2-7; 8 nucleotides agree with TRBD2. J gave up 2 bases and V 2 bases, and 2 bases lay outside the gene matches. The germline V gene encodes CDR1 SGHTA and CDR2 FQGTGA. The CDR3 runs to 14 residues. CDR3 loop: CASSLVSGTYEQYF. The DNA for the CDR3 is TGTGCCAGCAGCTTAGTTAGCGGGACCTACGAGCAGTACTTC.

The chain is built from TRBV6-1 and TRBJ2-7; TRBD2 agrees at 9 bases. With V trimmed by 4 bases and J by 4 bases, 2 bases remained unmatched. CDR1 and CDR2 (germline): MNHNS, SASEGT. CDR3 length: 13 amino acids. The CDR3 sequence: CASSGGRAYEQYF. CDR3 sequence (DNA): TGTGCCAGCAGTGGCGGGAGGGCTTACGAGCAGTACTTC.

This clone occurred a few times. V is TRBV2 and J is TRBJ2-2, with TRBD1 matching 10 bases. J gave up 8 bases and V 7 bases, and 10 bases lay outside the gene matches. Germline loops: CDR1 SNHLY, CDR2 FYNNEI. This CDR3 contains 15 residues. Written as DNA, the CDR3 is TGTGCCAGCACCCGACAGGGGGCCCCGGGGGGGGAGCTGTTTTTT. Translating it yields CASTRQGAPGGELFF.

This chain links TRBV29-1 with TRBJ2-2; no definite D call. V was pared by 5 bases and J by 6 bases, with 7 bases between. The germline V gene encodes CDR1 SQVTM and CDR2 ANQGSEA. The CDR3 runs 11 residues. This chain's CDR3 is CSVRSPGELFF. Written as DNA, the CDR3 is TGCAGCGTTCGGTCACCCGGGGAGCTGTTTTTT.

The genes are TRBV20-1 and TRBJ2-7, with unresolved D. The CDR3 is 11 residues long. CDR1 DFQATT and CDR2 SNEGSKA come from the germline V gene (reference sequence). Trimming stripped 5 bases from V and 4 bases from J, with 9 bases between. CDR3 bases: TGCAGTGCTTTCGAACGGTACGAGCAGTACTTC. Protein sequence: CSAFERYEQYF.

V and J are TRBV5-1 and TRBJ2-3; TRBD1 or TRBD2 may be the D gene (6 bases each). The CDR3 spans 18 residues. Germline V gene sequence: CDR1 SGHRS, CDR2 YFSETQ. V shed 4 bases and J shed 0 bases, with 21 bases lying between them. Here the CDR3 reads CASSPGYPGARSTDTQYF. The CDR3 DNA sequence: TGCGCCAGCAGCCCGGGATACCCGGGGGCGCGTAGCACAGATACGCAGTATTTT.

This chain connects TRBV19 to TRBJ1-2; TRBD1 agrees at 7 bases. Germline V gives CDR1 LNHDA, CDR2 SQIVND (reference sequence). V lost 0 bases, J lost 8 bases, and 6 bases stayed unmatched. The CDR3 extends over 14 amino acids. CDR3 coding DNA: TGTGCCAGTAGTATAGATGGGACAGTAGACGGCTACACCTTC. Protein product: CASSIDGTVDGYTF.

The chain carries TRBV6-1 and TRBJ1-2, with D possibly being TRBD1 (5 bases). Germline-derived CDR1 and CDR2 are MNHNS and SASEGT. The CDR3 runs 14 residues. V shed 2 bases and J shed 4 bases, with 11 bases lying between them. CDR3 protein: CASSERGAGYGYTF. The DNA of the CDR3 is TGTGCCAGCAGTGAAAGGGGAGCGGGCTATGGCTACACCTTC.

The genes are TRBV2 and TRBJ2-5, with no clear D. Trimming left V 4 bases short and J 4 bases short, with 16 bases between. The germline V gene encodes CDR1 SNHLY and CDR2 FYNNEI. This CDR3 spans 15 amino acids. CDR3 protein: CASSVSQGLGETQYF. In nucleotides, the CDR3 is TGTGCCAGCAGTGTCTCTCAAGGGTTGGGAGAGACCCAGTACTTC.

The chain carries TRBV5-6 and TRBJ2-7; 8 bases are shared with TRBD1. With 5 bases clipped from V and 6 bases from J, the junction kept 16 bases outside the gene matches. CDR1 and CDR2 from the germline V gene are SGHDT and YYEEEE. The CDR3 sequence is 16 residues long. The CDR3 loop is CASSCVGTGRRCEQYF. CDR3 nucleotide sequence: TGTGCCAGCAGTTGTGTAGGGACAGGACGTCGTTGCGAGCAGTACTTC.

The chain has TRBV9 and TRBJ2-2; D remains unclear. Germline loops: CDR1 SGDLS, CDR2 YYNGEE. V was pared by 0 bases and J by 4 bases, with 10 bases between. This CDR3 has 15 amino acids. This chain's CDR3 is CASSVGRVGTGELFF. The CDR3 DNA reads TGTGCCAGCAGCGTAGGACGGGTGGGCACCGGGGAGCTGTTTTTT.

Ten or more counts support this clone. This chain links TRBV5-5 with TRBJ1-3; D is undetermined. The germline V and J ends were trimmed by 4 bases and 0 bases, with 8 bases remaining between them. Looked up from germline, CDR1 is SGHKS and CDR2 is YYEKEE (reference sequence). The CDR3 is made up of 14 amino acids. For the CDR3, the DNA is TGTGCCAGCAGCATGACCGGCTCTGGAAACACCATATATTTT. Its translation: CASSMTGSGNTIYF.

This clone was seen only once. The chain recombines TRBV7-9 with TRBJ1-1; 9 bases align to TRBD1. Germline V gene data show CDR1 as SEHNR and CDR2 as FQNEAQ (reference sequence). This CDR3 contains 15 residues. The ends lost 1 base at V and 5 bases at J; junction bases unmatched: 5. The CDR3 region is CASSLDRGPWTEAFF. The CDR3 DNA reads TGTGCCAGCAGCTTAGACAGGGGGCCATGGACTGAAGCTTTCTTT.

This clone has only a few counts. The rearrangement uses TRBV6-5 and TRBJ2-1; TRBD1 aligns across 7 bases. CDR3 size: 16 residues. V lost 3 bases, J lost 2 bases, and 7 bases stayed unmatched. CDR1 is MNHEY, CDR2 SVGAGI, per germline. CDR3 DNA sequence: TGTGCCAGCAGTTATTCCGGGACAGAAGCCTACAATGAGCAGTTCTTC. The encoded protein is CASSYSGTEAYNEQFF.

As concerns this clone: This may arise from a read error, as a much more abundant clone is one base away. The chain is built from TRBV7-9 and TRBJ1-3; 7 bases map to TRBD1. Trimming cost V 1 base and J 2 bases; bases outside gene matches: 2. The CDR3 spans 15 residues. Germline V gives CDR1 SEHNR, CDR2 FQNEAQ (reference sequence). CDR3 in amino acids: CASSLDRGPGNTIYF. The CDR3, as DNA: TGTGCCAGCAGCTTAGACAGGGGCCCTGGAAACACCATATATTTT.